The T cell receptor (beta chain) described here comes from a study of long-term antiretroviral therapy in people with HIV (dated by TCRdb to between 2021 and 2023). The study in broad terms: The earliest samples were collected about a decade before the 2015 WHO recommendation for immediate ART, when ART was typically delayed until CD4 counts fell. Among the 30 or so participants with HIV, eleven to twelve were female. No cross-contamination during QIAcube processing was shown when test extractions of a monoclonal T-cell line were performed alongside about 30 polyclonal samples. A retrospective serial study tested whether changes in peripheral blood TRB repertoire composition and diversity were associated with ART initiation and durable HIV suppression. From 30 adults with confirmed HIV infection, the cohort provided approximately 210 cryopreserved PBMC samples, gathered serially across a mean of about 6 years (range 1-12).

On this clone itself: Its antigen is not yet known. No much larger clonotype is one base removed from it; base qualities were not supplied. Other DNA sequences within the sample encode an identical CDR3.

Sequencing of the TRB variable region was done with the immunoSEQ hsTCRB v3.0 assay at survey level resolution. TRB sequencing targeted a depth of about 40,000-55,000 T-cell genomes per sample. TRB libraries were pooled and sequenced on an Illumina MiSeq using a v3 150-cycle kit. For the original study's pipeline: Repertoire analysis ran in R within a reproducible Nextflow workflow covering QC, data transformation and analysis. Custom analyses were implemented in LymphoSeq2, an R package for AIRR-Seq data exploration. A handful of samples that produced fewer than 5000 total TRB sequences were removed, so about 200 HIV repertoires were analyzed. Among the 170 to 200 retained HIV repertoires, 55 to 60 were collected before ART initiation and approximately 130 after ART initiation. Repertoires were downsampled to 5000 TRB nucleotide sequences, with summary statistics averaged over 100 downsampling iterations. TRB sequences were retained for analysis only if CDR3 regions of at least seven amino acids were present. Diversity was measured with a Shannon entropy-derived clonality score and the Gini coefficient. Repertoire networks linked the top 5000 CDR3 amino acid sequences whenever two sequences differed by an edit distance of one. For TRB CDR3 amino acid sequences, GLIPH2 was used to predict antigen specificity groups and MHC restriction. To flag known CMV, EBV, HIV or tissue antigen associations, CDR3 amino acid sequences were matched against VDJdb and McPAS-TCR. Pre-ART, post-ART and control groups were compared with Wilcoxon signed-rank tests and Holm-Bonferroni correction. TCRdb mirrors the immuneACCESS table, restricted to in-frame sequences. Some clones are absent from its copies; in checked studies, under half trace to an unresolved V gene, and the reason for the others is unknown. V and J calls plus clone size are reproduced from that table; the DNA served to infer D and trimming. The sample has about 32,000 clones on record, 94% of them singletons. Together, the top ten hold 3.6% of the sample.

The cysteine opens and the phenylalanine closes a CDR3 of 15 amino acids. Here the CDR3 DNA is all that survives: 45 bases in frame from base 1. Trimming removed 0 bases from V and 3 bases from J; the gene matches leave 5 bases unexplained. Looking up the germline V gene yields CDR1 SGHVS and CDR2 FNYEAQ. Participants were included only if at least one PBMC sample before ART initiation and at least two post-ART samples were available. Treatment was received in the United States of America by all participants with HIV. Cryopreserved samples of roughly 0.85-11 million PBMC were thawed and washed before DNA extraction. At the time of the earliest PBMC sample, participants with HIV were aged between about 20 and 54 years. Each participant contributed PBMC samples from 1-4 timepoints before ART initiation and 2-8 timepoints after ART initiation, with a median of 7 samples. Serial HIV viral load, CD4+ T-cell count, ART history and demographic data were obtained for every participant. A Qiagen kit on a QIAcube was used to extract genomic DNA from unsorted PBMC, with samples processed in batches of 12.

The paper's findings and limits, for the study overall: Expanded TRB clones identified before ART initiation dominated the repertoire at all time points, although this dominance fluctuated and declined in many PLHIV after ART. Inferences about post-ART repertoire changes were limited because no data were available on ART adherence, viral resistance or therapy changes. ART initiation was associated with a significant increase in TRB diversity, but diversity stayed significantly below transplant donor controls even after long-term ART. Because pre-ART samples had limited cell numbers, profiling was done on unsorted PBMC rather than on sorted CD4+ and CD8+ T cells. The samples span the years 2004 to 2017, and the ART regimens used may be less effective than current regimens. CDR3 length ranges in HIV repertoires were narrower than in controls, and network structure suggested an antigen-experienced repertoire with only a slight naive shift after ART. Owing to limited PBMC availability, only the TCR beta chain was sequenced, without alpha chain pairing.

The clonotype comes from a woman in her forties or fifties with HIV. The specimen comprised unsorted PBMCs, sampled 4.1 years after starting antiretroviral therapy. The rearrangement joined TRBV7-6 to TRBJ2-7, with 7 bases in between that match TRBD2. CDR3 loop: CASSLAGGRSYEQYF. The DNA is as follows: TGTGCCAGCAGCTTAGCGGGGGGGAGAAGCTACGAGCAGTACTTC.